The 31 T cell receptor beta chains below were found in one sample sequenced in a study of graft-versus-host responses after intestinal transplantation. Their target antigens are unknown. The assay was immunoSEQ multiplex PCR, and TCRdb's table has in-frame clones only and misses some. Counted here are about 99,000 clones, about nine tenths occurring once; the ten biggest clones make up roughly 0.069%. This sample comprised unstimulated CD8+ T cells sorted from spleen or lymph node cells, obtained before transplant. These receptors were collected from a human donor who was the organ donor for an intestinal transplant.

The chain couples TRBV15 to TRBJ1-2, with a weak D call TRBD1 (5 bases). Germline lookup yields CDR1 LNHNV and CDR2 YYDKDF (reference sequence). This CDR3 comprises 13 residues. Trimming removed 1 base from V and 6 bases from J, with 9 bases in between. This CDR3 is CATSRAGGDGYTF. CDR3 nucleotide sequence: TGTGCCACCAGCAGAGCGGGGGGGGATGGCTACACCTTC.

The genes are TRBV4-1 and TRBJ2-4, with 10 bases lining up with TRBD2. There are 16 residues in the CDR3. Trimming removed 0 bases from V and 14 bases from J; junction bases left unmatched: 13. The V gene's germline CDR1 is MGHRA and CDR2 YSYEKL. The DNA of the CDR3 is TGCGCCAGCAGCCAAGAAGGGACTAGCGTCTTTGTAACGAAGTACTTC. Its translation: CASSQEGTSVFVTKYF.

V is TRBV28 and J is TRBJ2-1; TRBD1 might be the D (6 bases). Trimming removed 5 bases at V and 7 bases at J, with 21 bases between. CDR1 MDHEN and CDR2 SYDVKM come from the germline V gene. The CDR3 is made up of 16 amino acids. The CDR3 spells CASSALVGGFVNEQFF. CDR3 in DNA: TGTGCCAGCAGTGCCCTCGTAGGGGGATTCGTTAATGAGCAGTTCTTC.

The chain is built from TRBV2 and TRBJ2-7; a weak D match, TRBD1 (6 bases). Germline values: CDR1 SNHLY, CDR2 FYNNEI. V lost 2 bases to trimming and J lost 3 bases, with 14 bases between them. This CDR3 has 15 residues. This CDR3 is CASSEMWGHYYEQYF. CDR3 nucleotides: TGTGCCAGCAGTGAAATGTGGGGGCATTACTACGAGCAGTACTTC.

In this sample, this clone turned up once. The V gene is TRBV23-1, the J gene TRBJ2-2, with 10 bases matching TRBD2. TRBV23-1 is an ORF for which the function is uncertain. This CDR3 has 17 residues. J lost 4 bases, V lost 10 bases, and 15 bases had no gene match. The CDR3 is CATGLAFRRRITGELFF. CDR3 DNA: TGCGCCACGGGACTAGCGTTCAGACGTCGTATCACCGGGGAGCTGTTTTTT.

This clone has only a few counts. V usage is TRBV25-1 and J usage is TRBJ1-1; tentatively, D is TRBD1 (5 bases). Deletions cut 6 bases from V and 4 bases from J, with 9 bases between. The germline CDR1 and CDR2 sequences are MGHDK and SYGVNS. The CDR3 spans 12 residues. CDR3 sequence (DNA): TGTGCCAGCAGGCAGGGTCCCACTGAAGCTTTCTTT. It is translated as CASRQGPTEAFF.

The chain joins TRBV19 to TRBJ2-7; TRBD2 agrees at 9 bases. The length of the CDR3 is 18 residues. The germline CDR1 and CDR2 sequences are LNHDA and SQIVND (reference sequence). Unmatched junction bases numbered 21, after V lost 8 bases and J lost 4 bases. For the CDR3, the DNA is TGTGCCAGTCCCCCACCACCCCGGGGGCGGGGGGGCCAATACGAGCAGTACTTC. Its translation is CASPPPPRGRGGQYEQYF.

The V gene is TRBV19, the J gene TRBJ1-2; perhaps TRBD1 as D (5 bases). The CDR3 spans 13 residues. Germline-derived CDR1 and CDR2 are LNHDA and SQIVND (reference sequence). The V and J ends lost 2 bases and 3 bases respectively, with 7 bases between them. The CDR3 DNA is TGTGCCAGTAGTATATGGGGGGACTATGGCTACACCTTC. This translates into CASSIWGDYGYTF.

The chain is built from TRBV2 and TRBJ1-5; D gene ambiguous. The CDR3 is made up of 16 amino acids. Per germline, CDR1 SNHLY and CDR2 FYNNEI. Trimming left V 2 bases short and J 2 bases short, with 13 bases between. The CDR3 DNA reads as TGTGCCAGCAGTGAACCGGGATATGGGGGCAATCAGCCCCAGCATTTT. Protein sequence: CASSEPGYGGNQPQHF.

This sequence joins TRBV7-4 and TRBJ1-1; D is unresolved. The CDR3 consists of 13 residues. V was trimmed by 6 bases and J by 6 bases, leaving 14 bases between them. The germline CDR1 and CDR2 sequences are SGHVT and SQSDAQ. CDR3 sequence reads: CASRIPGSPEAFF. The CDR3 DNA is TGTGCCAGCAGGATTCCCGGGAGCCCTGAAGCTTTCTTT.

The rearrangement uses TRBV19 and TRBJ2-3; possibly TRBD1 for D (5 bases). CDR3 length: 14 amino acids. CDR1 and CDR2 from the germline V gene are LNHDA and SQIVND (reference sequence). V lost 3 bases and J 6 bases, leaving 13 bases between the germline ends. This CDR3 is CASSIRQNGDTQYF. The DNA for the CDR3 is TGTGCCAGTAGTATTCGACAGAACGGGGATACGCAGTATTTT.

The CDR3 is CASSEVRNYGYTF. In DNA, the CDR3 is TGTGCCAGCAGTGAAGTTAGAAACTATGGCTACACCTTC. The chain is built from TRBV6-1 and TRBJ1-2; D gene uncertain. The CDR3 has 13 residues. From germline, CDR1 is MNHNS and CDR2 SASEGT. The V end lost 1 base, the J end lost 2 bases, and 5 bases lay between the germline ends.

CDR3 nucleotides: TGTGCCTTGGAACCAACAGGGGTGGAAATAAACACTGAAGCTTTCTTT. Protein: CALEPTGVEINTEAFF. J is TRBJ1-1 and V is TRBV30, with TRBD1 matching over 7 bases. This CDR3 contains 16 residues. Germline V CDR1 and CDR2: GTSNPN, SVGIG (reference sequence). Trimming at V came to 7 bases and at J to 2 bases, leaving 16 bases not matched to a gene.

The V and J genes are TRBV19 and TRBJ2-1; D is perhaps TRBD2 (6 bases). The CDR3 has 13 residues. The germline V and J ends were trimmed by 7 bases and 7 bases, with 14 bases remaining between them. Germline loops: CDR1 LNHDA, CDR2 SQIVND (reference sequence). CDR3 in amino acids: CASNAGIYNEQFF. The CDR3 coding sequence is TGTGCCAGTAATGCGGGAATTTATAATGAGCAGTTCTTC.

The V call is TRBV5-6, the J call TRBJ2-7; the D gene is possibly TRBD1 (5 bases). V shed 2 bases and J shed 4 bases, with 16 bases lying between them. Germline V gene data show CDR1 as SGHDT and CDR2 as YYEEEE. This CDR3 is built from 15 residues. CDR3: CASSLSSRRTYEQYF. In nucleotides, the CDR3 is TGTGCCAGCAGCTTAAGCTCCCGACGGACATACGAGCAGTACTTC.

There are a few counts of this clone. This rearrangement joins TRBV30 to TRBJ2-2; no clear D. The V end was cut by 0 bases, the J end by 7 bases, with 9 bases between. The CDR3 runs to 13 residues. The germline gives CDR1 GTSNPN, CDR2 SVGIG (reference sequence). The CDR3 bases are TGTGCCTGGAGTGTACAGTGGGTCGGGGAGCTGTTTTTT. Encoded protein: CAWSVQWVGELFF. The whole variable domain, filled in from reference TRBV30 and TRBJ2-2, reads SQTIHQWPATLVQPVGSPLSLECTVEGTSNPNLYWYRQAAGRGLQLLFYSVGIGQISSEVPQNLSASRPQDRQFILSSKKLLLSDSGFYLCAWSVQWVGELFFGEGSRLTVL.

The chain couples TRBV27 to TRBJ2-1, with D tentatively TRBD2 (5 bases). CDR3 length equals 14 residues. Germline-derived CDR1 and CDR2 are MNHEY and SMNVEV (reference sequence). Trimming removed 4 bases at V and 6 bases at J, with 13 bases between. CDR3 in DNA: TGTGCCAGCAGTTCATCCGGGAATCTCAATGAGCAGTTCTTC. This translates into CASSSSGNLNEQFF.

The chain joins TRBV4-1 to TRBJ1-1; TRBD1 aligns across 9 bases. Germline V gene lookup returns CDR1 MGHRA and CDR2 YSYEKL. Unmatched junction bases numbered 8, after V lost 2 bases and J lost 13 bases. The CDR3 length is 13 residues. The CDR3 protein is CASSQREGQGVFF. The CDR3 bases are TGCGCCAGCAGCCAAAGGGAGGGACAGGGAGTTTTCTTT.

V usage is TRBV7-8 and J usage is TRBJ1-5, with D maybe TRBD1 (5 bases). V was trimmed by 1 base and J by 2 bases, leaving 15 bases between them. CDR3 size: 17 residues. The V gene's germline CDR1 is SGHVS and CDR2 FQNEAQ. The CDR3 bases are TGTGCCAGCAGCTTAGATCCGGGGGGATGGGGCAATCAGCCCCAGCATTTT. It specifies CASSLDPGGWGNQPQHF.

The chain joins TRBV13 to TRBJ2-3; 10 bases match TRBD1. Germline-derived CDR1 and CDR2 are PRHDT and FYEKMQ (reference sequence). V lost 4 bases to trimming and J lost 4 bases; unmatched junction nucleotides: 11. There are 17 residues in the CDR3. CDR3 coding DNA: TGTGCCAGCAGCTCAACCTCGACAGGGGGCAATCCAGATACGCAGTATTTT. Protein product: CASSSTSTGGNPDTQYF.

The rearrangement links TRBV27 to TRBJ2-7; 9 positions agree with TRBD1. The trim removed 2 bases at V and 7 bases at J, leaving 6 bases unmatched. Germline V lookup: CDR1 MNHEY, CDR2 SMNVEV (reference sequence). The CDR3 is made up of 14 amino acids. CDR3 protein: CASSLAQGAGEQYF. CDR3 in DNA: TGTGCCAGCAGTTTAGCACAGGGGGCAGGGGAGCAGTACTTC.

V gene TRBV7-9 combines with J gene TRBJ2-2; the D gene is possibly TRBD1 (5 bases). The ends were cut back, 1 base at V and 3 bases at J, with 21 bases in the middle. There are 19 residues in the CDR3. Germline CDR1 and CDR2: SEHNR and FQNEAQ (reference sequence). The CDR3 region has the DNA TGTGCCAGCAGCTTAGTGCGTGGGGTAGCCAGGGCGGACACCGGGGAGCTGTTTTTT. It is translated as CASSLVRGVARADTGELFF.

CDR3 in amino acids: CASSELQVNEKLFF. CDR3 coding DNA: TGTGCCAGCAGTGAATTACAAGTAAATGAAAAACTGTTTTTT. The J gene is TRBJ1-4, the V gene TRBV2; D ambiguous. Germline assignment: CDR1 SNHLY and CDR2 FYNNEI. This CDR3 comprises 14 residues. V lost 2 bases and J lost 5, with 9 bases in between.

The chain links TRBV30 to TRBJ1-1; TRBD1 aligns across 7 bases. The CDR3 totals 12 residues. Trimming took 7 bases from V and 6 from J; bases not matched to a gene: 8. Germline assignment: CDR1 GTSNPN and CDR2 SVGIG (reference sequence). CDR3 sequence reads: CAFIDRVPEAFF. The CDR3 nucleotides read TGTGCCTTTATCGACAGGGTCCCTGAAGCTTTCTTT.

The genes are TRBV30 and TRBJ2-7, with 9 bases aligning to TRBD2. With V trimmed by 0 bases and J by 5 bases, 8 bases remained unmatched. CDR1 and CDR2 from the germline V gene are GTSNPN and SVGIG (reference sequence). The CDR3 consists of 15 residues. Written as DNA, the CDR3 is TGTGCCTGGAGTGTATGGGCGGGAGGGCCCAACGAGCAGTACTTC. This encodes CAWSVWAGGPNEQYF.

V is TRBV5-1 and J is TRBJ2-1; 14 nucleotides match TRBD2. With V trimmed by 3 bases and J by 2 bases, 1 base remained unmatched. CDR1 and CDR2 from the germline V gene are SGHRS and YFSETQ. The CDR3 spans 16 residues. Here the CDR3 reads CASSWTSGGTYNEQFF. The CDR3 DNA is TGCGCCAGCAGCTGGACTAGCGGGGGGACCTACAATGAGCAGTTCTTC. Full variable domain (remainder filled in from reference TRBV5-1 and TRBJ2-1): KAGVTQTPRYLIKTRGQQVTLSCSPISGHRSVSWYQQTPGQGLQFLFEYFSETQRNKGNFPGRFSGRQFSNSRSEMNVSTLELGDSALYLCASSWTSGGTYNEQFFGPGTRLTVL.

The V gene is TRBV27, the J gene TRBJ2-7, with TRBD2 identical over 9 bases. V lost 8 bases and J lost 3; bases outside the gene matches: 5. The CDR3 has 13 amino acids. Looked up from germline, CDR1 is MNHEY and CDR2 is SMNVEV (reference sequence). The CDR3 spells CASARLADYEQYF. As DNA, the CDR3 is TGTGCCAGCGCAAGACTAGCGGACTACGAGCAGTACTTC.

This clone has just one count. Here the CDR3 DNA reads TGCGCCAGCAGCGAAATAGCGGGAGGGCGAAATGAGCAGTTCTTC. Translated: CASSEIAGGRNEQFF. The chain has TRBV5-1 and TRBJ2-1; 11 nucleotides align to TRBD2. This CDR3 comprises 15 residues. Trimming at V came to 4 bases and at J to 7 bases, leaving 7 bases not matched to a gene. Germline loops: CDR1 SGHRS, CDR2 YFSETQ. The variable domain in full, completed from reference TRBV5-1 and TRBJ2-1, reads KAGVTQTPRYLIKTRGQQVTLSCSPISGHRSVSWYQQTPGQGLQFLFEYFSETQRNKGNFPGRFSGRQFSNSRSEMNVSTLELGDSALYLCASSEIAGGRNEQFFGPGTRLTVL.

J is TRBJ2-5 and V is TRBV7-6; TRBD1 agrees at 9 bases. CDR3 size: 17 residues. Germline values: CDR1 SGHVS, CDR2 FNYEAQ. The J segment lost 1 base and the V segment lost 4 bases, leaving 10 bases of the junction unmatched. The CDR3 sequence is CASSYRGLADSQETQYF. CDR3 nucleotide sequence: TGTGCCAGCAGCTACAGGGGGCTAGCGGATTCCCAAGAGACCCAGTACTTC.

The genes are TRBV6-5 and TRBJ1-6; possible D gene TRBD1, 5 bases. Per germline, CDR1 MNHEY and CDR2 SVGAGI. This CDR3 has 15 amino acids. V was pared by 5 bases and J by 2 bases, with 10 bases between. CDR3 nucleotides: TGTGCCAGCAGTCACCTAGGGGCCTATAATTCACCCCTCCACTTT. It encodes CASSHLGAYNSPLHF.

Here the CDR3 reads CASSLNPGQGTYEQYF. CDR3 sequence (DNA): TGTGCCAGCAGCTTAAACCCGGGACAGGGGACCTACGAGCAGTACTTC. The chain recombines TRBV13 with TRBJ2-7; 10 bases align to TRBD1. V was clipped by 2 bases and J by 2 bases; unmatched bases: 6. CDR3 length equals 16 residues. The germline V gene has CDR1 PRHDT and CDR2 FYEKMQ (reference sequence).